This T cell receptor (delta chain) came from a study of Vδ1+ human thymocytes. CDR3 length: 20 residues. The germline V gene encodes CDR1 TSWWSYY and CDR2 QGS. V shed 1 base, J shed 0 bases, and the junction held 15 bases outside the gene matches. The template was reverse-transcribed extracted RNA. Pooled V-gene forward primers with one constant-region reverse primer generated the CDR3 amplicons by multiplex PCR. TCRdb re-processed the multiplex PCR reads using CATT. The repertoire holds approximately 58,000 delta-chain clones, with approximately 16% as singletons. Study-level points and caveats: Thymic TRG and TRD repertoires appeared highly polyclonal.

This clone was found a few times. Its cognate antigen is unknown. The specimen was Vdelta1+ gamma-delta thymocytes from the thymus. Subset described: FACS-sorted CD3+ TCRalphabeta- TCRVdelta1+ TCRVdelta2- thymocytes. The chain employs TRDV1 and TRDJ1; TRDD3 aligns across 9 bases. This TCR was recovered from a girl less than two years old who had congenital heart surgery. DNA of the CDR3: TGTGCTCTTGGGGAACAGAGTCCCTACTGGGGGAATAAGTACACCGATAAACTCATCTTT. Its protein product is CALGEQSPYWGNKYTDKLIF.